One TCR beta chain is described in this entry. Its antigen is unidentified. The sample originates from a study of T cells in localized non-small cell lung cancer. General study results and limits: Longer overall survival accompanied higher blood T cell density.

TCRdb's table, derived via immunoSEQ multiplex PCR, lists solely in-frame clones and lacks some. The sample holds over 50,000 clones; around four fifths are singletons and the top ten take 17%. The germline V gene encodes CDR1 MGHRA and CDR2 YSYEKL. CDR3 length equals 12 residues. Unmatched junction bases numbered 7, after V lost 2 bases and J lost 14 bases. The clonotype originates from a man aged 35 to 69 with stage III lung adenocarcinoma. The chain joins TRBV4-1 to TRBJ2-3, with TRBD1 matching over 7 bases. The sequencing used peripheral blood mononuclear cells, collected before any cancer treatment. CDR3 DNA sequence: TGCGCCAGCAGCCAACCCCCGGGACAGATGTATTTT. Residues: CASSQPPGQMYF.